This T cell receptor (beta chain) was captured in a study of post-analysis software for immune sequencing data. Findings and limits, study-wide: About five TRBV segments, including TRBV5-6, TRBV5-1 and TRBV20-1, were more frequent in patients than controls.

TCR beta cDNA libraries included unique molecular identifiers. Each CDR3 protein is one row after TCRdb ran MiXCR on the PCR reads. The sample holds 380,000 or so distinct CDR3 sequences; less than 40% are singletons and the top ten take roughly an eighth. Turning to this clonotype: Antigen unknown.

Germline assignment: CDR1 SGHRS and CDR2 YFSETQ. The V and J ends lost 0 bases and 11 bases, in that order; junction bases with no gene match: 14. The CDR3 runs to 16 residues. The sequence was obtained from a girl between 5 and 17 years old with multiple sclerosis. What was sequenced was blood. The chain links TRBV5-1 to TRBJ2-5, with TRBD1 identical over 9 bases. CDR3 loop: CASSLEEGTGIAGQYF. Here the CDR3 DNA reads TGCGCCAGCAGCTTGGAAGAAGGGACAGGGATCGCGGGGCAGTACTTC.